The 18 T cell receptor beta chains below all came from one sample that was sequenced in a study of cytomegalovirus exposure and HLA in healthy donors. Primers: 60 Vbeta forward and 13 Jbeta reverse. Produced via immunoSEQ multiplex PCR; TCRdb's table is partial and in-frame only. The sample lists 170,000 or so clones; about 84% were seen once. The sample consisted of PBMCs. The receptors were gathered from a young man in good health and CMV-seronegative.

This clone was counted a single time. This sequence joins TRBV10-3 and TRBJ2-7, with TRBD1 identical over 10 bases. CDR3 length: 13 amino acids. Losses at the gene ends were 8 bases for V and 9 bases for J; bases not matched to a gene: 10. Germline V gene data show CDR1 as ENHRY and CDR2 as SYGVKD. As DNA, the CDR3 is TGTGCCATCTCAGGACAGGGGGAAGAGGCGCAGTACTTC. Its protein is CAISGQGEEAQYF.

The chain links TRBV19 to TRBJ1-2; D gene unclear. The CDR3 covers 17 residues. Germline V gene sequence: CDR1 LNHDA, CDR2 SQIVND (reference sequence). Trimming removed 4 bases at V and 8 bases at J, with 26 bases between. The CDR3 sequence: CASSTPGSSNRGWGYTF. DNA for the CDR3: TGTGCCAGTAGTACCCCTGGGAGCTCCAATAGAGGCTGGGGCTACACCTTC.

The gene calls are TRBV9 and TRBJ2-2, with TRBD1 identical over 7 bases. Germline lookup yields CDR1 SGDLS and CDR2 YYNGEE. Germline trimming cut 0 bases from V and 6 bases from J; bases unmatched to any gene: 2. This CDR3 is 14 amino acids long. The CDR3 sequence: CASSVGGTAGELFF. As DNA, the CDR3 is TGTGCCAGCAGCGTAGGAGGGACAGCCGGGGAGCTGTTTTTT. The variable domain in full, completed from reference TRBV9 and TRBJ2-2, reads DSGVTQTPKHLITATGQRVTLRCSPRSGDLSVYWYQQSLDQGLQFLIQYYNGEERAKGNILERFSAQQFPDLHSELNLSSLELGDSALYFCASSVGGTAGELFFGEGSRLTVL.

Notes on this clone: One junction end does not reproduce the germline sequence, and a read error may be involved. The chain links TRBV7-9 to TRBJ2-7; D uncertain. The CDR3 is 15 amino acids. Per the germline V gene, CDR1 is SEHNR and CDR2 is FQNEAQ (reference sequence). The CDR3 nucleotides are TGTTCCAGCAGCTTTCTCGGGTTCTCGAACTACGAGCAGTACTTC. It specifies CSSSFLGFSNYEQYF. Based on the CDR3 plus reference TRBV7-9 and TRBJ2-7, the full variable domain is DTGVSQNPRHKITKRGQNVTFRCDPISEHNRLYWYRQTLGQGPEFLTYFQNEAQLEKSRLLSDRFSAERPKGSFSTLEIQRTEQGDSAMYLCSSSFLGFSNYEQYFGPGTRLTVT.

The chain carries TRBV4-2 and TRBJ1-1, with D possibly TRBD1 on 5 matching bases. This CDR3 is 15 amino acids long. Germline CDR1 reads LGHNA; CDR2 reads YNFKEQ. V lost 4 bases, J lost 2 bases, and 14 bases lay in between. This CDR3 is CASSLHLRGNTEAFF. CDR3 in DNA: TGTGCCAGCAGCCTACACCTTAGGGGAAACACTGAAGCTTTCTTT.

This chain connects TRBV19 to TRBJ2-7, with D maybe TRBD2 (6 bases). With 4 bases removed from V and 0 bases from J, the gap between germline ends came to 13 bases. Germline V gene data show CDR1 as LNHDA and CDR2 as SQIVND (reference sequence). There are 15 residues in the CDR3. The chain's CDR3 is CASSSRDSYSYEQYF. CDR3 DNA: TGTGCCAGTAGTAGCCGGGACTCTTACTCCTACGAGCAGTACTTC.

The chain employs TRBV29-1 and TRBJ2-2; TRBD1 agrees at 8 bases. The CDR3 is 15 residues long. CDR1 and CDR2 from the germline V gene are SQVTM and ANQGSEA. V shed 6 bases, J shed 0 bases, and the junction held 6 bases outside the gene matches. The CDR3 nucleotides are TGCAGCGTCCCCCAACAGGGGGCGAACACCGGGGAGCTGTTTTTT. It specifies CSVPQQGANTGELFF.

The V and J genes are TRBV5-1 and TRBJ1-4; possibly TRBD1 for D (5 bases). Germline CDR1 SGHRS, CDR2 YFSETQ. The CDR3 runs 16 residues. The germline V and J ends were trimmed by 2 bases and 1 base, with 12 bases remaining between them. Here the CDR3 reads CASSFPTGGTNEKLFF. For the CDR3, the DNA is TGCGCCAGCAGCTTTCCCACCGGGGGAACTAATGAAAAACTGTTTTTT.

The CDR3 is CASSPPGTGYQPQHF. The CDR3 DNA sequence: TGTGCCAGCTCACCACCCGGGACAGGGTATCAGCCCCAGCATTTT. The chain has TRBV18 and TRBJ1-5, with 9 bases fitting TRBD1. From germline, CDR1 is KGHSH and CDR2 LQKENI. The CDR3 contains 15 residues. Trimming at V came to 0 bases and at J to 5 bases, leaving 2 bases not matched to a gene.

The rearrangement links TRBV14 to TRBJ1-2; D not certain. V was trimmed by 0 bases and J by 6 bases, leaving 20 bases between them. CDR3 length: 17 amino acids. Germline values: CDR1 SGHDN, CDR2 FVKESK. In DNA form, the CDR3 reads TGTGCCAGCAGCCAAGAAGGATCACTACCCCGGTTAAATGGCTACACCTTC. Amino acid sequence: CASSQEGSLPRLNGYTF.

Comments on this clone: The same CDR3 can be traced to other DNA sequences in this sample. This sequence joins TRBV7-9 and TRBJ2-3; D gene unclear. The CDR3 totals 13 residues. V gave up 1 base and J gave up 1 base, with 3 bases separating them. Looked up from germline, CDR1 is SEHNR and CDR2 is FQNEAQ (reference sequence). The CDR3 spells CASSLVGTDTQYF. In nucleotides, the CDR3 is TGTGCCAGCAGCTTAGTCGGCACAGATACGCAGTATTTT.

The CDR3 reads CAWSAKGASREKLFF. CDR3 sequence (DNA): TGTGCCTGGAGCGCCAAGGGGGCAAGTCGTGAAAAACTGTTTTTT. The rearrangement links TRBV30 to TRBJ1-4, with 7 bases lining up with TRBD1. The CDR3 contains 15 residues. V dropped 3 bases and J dropped 7; count of bases not matched to a gene: 11. Germline CDR1 reads GTSNPN; CDR2 reads SVGIG (reference sequence).

The CDR3 spells CSVPSSWPGGASGEQFF. The CDR3, as DNA: TGCAGCGTACCCTCATCGTGGCCAGGGGGCGCGTCGGGTGAGCAGTTCTTC. The chain has TRBV29-1 and TRBJ2-1; 8 nucleotides agree with TRBD1. The V and J ends lost 6 bases and 9 bases, in that order; junction bases with no gene match: 22. Looked up from germline, CDR1 is SQVTM and CDR2 is ANQGSEA. The CDR3 has 17 residues.

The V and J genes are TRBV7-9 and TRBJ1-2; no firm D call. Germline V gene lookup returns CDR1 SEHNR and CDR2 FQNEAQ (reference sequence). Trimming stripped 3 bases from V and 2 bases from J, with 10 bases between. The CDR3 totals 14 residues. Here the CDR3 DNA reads TGTGCCAGCAGCTTTCCGGGAGGGAACTATGGCTACACCTTC. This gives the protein CASSFPGGNYGYTF.

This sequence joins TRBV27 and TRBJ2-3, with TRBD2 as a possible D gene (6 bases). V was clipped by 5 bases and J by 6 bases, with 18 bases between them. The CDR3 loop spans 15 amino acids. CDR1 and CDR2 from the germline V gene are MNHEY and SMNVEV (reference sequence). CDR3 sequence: CASSPRGARWDTQYF. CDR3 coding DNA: TGTGCCAGCAGTCCGCGGGGCGCCCGGTGGGATACGCAGTATTTT.

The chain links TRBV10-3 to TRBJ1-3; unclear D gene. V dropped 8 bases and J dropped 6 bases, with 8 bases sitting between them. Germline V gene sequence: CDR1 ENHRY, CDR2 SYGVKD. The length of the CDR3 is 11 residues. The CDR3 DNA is TGTGCCATCTCTACGTCAAACACCATATATTTT. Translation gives CAISTSNTIYF.

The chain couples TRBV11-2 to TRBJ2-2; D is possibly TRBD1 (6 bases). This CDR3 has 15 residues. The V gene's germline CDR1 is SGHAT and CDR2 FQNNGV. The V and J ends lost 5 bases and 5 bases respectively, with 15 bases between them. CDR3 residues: CASSPGQLGTGELFF. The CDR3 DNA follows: TGTGCCAGCAGCCCCGGACAGCTCGGAACCGGGGAGCTGTTTTTT.

CDR3 region: CASSEYRGGSYEQYF. As DNA, the CDR3 is TGTGCCAGCAGTGAATACAGGGGTGGGTCCTACGAGCAGTACTTC. The chain recombines TRBV2 with TRBJ2-7, with 7 bases that match TRBD1. The CDR3 runs 15 residues. Germline values: CDR1 SNHLY, CDR2 FYNNEI. V shed 2 bases, J shed 1 base, and the junction held 5 bases outside the gene matches. Full variable domain (outside the CDR3, taken from reference TRBV2 and TRBJ2-7): EPEVTQTPSHQVTQMGQEVILRCVPISNHLYFYWYRQILGQKVEFLVSFYNNEISEKSEIFDDQFSVERPDGSNFTLKIRSTKLEDSAMYFCASSEYRGGSYEQYFGPGTRLTVT.